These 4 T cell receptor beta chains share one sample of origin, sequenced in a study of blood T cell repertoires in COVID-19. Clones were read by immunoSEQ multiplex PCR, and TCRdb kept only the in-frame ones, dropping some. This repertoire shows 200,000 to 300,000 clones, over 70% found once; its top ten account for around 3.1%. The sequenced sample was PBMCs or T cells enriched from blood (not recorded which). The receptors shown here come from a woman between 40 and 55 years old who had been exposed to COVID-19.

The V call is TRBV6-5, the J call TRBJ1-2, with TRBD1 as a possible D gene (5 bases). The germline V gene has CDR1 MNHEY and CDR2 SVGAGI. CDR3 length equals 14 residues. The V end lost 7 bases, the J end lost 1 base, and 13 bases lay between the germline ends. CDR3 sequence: CASTGRAHNYGYTF. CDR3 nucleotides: TGTGCCAGCACCGGCAGGGCGCATAACTATGGCTACACCTTC.

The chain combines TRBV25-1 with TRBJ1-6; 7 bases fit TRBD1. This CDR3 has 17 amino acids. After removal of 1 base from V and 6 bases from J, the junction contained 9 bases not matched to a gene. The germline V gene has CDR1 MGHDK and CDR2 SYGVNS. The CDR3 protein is CASSEFDRASSNSPLHF. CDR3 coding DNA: TGTGCCAGCAGTGAATTCGACAGGGCCTCATCTAATTCACCCCTCCACTTT.

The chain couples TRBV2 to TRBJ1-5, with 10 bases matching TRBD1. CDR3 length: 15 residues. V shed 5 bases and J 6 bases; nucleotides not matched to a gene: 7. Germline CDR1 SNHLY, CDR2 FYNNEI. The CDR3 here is CASSSRQGAFQPQHF. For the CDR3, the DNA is TGTGCCAGCAGTTCTCGACAGGGGGCGTTTCAGCCCCAGCATTTT. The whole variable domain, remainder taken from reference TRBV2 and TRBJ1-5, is EPEVTQTPSHQVTQMGQEVILRCVPISNHLYFYWYRQILGQKVEFLVSFYNNEISEKSEIFDDQFSVERPDGSNFTLKIRSTKLEDSAMYFCASSSRQGAFQPQHFGDGTRLSIL.

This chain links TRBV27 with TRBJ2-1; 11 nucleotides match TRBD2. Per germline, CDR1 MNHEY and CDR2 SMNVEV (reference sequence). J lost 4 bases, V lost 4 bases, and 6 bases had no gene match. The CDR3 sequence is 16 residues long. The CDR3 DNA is TGTGCCAGCAGTTACTTAGCGGGGGGGAGGTACAATGAGCAGTTCTTC. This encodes CASSYLAGGRYNEQFF.